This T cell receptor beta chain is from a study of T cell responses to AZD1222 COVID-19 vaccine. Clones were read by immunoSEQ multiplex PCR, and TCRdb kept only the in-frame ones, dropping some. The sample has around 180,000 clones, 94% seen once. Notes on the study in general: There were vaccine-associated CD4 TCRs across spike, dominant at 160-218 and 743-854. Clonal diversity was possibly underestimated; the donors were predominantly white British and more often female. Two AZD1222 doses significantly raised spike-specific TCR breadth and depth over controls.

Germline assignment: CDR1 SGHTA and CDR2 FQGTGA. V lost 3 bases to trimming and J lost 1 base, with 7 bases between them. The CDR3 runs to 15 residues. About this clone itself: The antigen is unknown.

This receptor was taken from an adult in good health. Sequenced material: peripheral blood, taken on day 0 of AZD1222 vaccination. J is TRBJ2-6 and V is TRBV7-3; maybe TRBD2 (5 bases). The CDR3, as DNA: TGTGCCAGCAGCTTTGGGAGTTCTGGGGCCAACGTCCTGACTTTC. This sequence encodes CASSFGSSGANVLTF.